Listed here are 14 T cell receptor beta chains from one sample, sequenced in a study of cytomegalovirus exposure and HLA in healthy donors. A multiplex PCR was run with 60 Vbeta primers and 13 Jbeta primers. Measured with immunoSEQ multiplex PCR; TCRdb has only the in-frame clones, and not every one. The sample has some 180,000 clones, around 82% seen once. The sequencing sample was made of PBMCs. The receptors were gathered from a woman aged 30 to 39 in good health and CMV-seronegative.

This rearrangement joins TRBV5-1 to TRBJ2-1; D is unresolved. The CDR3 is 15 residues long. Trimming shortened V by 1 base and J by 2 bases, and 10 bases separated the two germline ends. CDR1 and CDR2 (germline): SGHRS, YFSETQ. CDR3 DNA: TGCGCCAGCAGCTTGATCGGTAGCACCTACAATGAGCAGTTCTTC. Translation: CASSLIGSTYNEQFF.

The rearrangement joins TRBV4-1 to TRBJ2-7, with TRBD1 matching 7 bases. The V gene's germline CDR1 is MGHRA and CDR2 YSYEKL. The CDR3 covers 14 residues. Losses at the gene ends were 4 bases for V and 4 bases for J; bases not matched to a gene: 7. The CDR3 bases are TGCGCCAGCAGCCGAGGGGACAGAGATTACGAGCAGTACTTC. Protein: CASSRGDRDYEQYF.

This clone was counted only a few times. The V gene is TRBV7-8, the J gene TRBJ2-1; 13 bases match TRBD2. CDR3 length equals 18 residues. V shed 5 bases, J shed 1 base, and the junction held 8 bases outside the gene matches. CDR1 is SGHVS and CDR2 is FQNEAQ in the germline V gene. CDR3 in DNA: TGTGCCAGCAGCCCCAGACTAGCGGGAGGTCCTTCCTACAATGAGCAGTTCTTC. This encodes CASSPRLAGGPSYNEQFF.

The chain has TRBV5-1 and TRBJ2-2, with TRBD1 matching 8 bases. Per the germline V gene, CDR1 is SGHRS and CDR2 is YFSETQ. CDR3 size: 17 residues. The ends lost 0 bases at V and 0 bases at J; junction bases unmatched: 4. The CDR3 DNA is TGCGCCAGCAGCTTGGCTCCGACAGGGGCGAACACCGGGGAGCTGTTTTTT. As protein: CASSLAPTGANTGELFF.

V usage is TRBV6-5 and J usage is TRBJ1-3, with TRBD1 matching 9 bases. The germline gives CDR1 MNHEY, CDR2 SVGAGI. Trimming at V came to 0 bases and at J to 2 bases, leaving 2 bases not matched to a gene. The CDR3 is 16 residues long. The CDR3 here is CASSYSTGGTGNTIYF. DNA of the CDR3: TGTGCCAGCAGTTACTCTACAGGGGGCACTGGAAACACCATATATTTT.

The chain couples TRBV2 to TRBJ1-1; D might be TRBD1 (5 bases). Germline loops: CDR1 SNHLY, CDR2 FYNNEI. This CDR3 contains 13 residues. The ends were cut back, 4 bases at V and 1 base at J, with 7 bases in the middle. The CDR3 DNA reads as TGTGCCAGCAGTGTCGGGGGGAACACTGAAGCTTTCTTT. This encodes CASSVGGNTEAFF.

The CDR3: CASSLGGTQETQYF. DNA for the CDR3: TGTGCCAGCAGCTTGGGCGGGACCCAAGAGACCCAGTACTTC. The chain carries TRBV5-6 and TRBJ2-5; perhaps TRBD2 as D (6 bases). V gave up 0 bases and J gave up 1 base, with 7 bases separating them. CDR1 and CDR2 (germline): SGHDT, YYEEEE. The length of the CDR3 is 14 residues.

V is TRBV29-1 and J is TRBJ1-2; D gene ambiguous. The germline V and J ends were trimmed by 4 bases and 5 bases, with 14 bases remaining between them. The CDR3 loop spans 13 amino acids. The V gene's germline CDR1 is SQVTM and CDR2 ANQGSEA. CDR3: CSVGYRLTYGYTF. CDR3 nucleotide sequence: TGCAGCGTTGGATACAGACTAACGTATGGCTACACCTTC.

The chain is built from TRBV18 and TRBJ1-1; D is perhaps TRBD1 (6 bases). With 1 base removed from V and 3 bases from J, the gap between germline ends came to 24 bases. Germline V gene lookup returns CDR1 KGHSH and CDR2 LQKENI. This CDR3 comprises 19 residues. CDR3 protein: CASSPLALISGTLDTEAFF. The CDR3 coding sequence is TGTGCCAGCTCACCACTGGCCCTGATATCCGGGACATTGGACACTGAAGCTTTCTTT.

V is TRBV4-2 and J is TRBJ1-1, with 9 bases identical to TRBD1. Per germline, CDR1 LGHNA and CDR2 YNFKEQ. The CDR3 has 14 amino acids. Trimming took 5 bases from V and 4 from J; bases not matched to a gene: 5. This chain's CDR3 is CASSTTTGGTEAFF. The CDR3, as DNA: TGTGCCAGCAGCACGACGACAGGGGGCACTGAAGCTTTCTTT.

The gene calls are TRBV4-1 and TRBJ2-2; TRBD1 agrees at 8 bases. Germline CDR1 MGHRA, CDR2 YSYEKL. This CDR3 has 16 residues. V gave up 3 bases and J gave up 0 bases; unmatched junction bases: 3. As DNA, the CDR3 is TGCGCCAGCAGCCAGTCACAGGGGGCGAACACCGGGGAGCTGTTTTTT. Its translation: CASSQSQGANTGELFF.

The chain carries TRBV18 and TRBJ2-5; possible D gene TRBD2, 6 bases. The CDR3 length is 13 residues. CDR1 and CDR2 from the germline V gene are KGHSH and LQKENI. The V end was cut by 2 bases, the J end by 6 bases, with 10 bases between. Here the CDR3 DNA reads TGTGCCAGCTCACCAGCGGGGACGAAGACCCAGTACTTC. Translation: CASSPAGTKTQYF.

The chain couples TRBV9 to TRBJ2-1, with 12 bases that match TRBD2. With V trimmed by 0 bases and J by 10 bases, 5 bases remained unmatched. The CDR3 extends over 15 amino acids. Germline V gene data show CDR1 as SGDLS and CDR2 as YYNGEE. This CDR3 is CASSVVASGGAEQFF. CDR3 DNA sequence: TGTGCCAGCAGCGTAGTGGCTAGCGGGGGGGCAGAGCAGTTCTTC.

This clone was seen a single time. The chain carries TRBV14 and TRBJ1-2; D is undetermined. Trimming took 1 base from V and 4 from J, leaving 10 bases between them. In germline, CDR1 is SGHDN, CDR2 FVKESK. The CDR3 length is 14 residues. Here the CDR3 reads CASSQAGSGYGYTF. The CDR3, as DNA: TGTGCCAGCAGCCAAGCGGGGTCCGGCTATGGCTACACCTTC.